This record covers a single T cell receptor (beta chain). Its antigen is undetermined. Time point described: week 5, during vaccination. The study gave 300 ug of mutant IDH1 20-mer peptide per vaccine dose, with topical imiquimod. Each donor presented with a new WHO grade 3 or 4 astrocytoma that tested IDH1-mutant and showed ATRX loss. The table came from immunoSEQ multiplex PCR; TCRdb's copy has only in-frame clones and leaves some out. The data hold over 50,000 clones, with more than 80% observed a single time. The sample belongs to a study of a mutant IDH1 vaccine in newly diagnosed glioma. About the research overall: There were roughly 60% males and about 38% females among treated patients, whose mean age was 40.4 years. Every participant had undergone radiotherapy, temozolomide, or both before, and most underwent both.

The CDR3 spans 16 residues. The genes are TRBV21-1 and TRBJ2-7; the table's D call, TRBD2, was not checked against the DNA. TRBV21-1 is marked as a pseudogene. Sequenced here: PBMCs, sampled from a glioma patient whose treatment included an IDH1 peptide vaccine. The sequence was obtained from a woman aged 40 to 50 with glioma. CDR3 nucleotides: TGTGCCAGCAGCAAAGCCGAACTAGCGGATAATTACGAGCAGTACTTC. Protein product: CASSKAELADNYEQYF.